The 23 T cell receptor beta chains below were found in one sample sequenced in a study of blood T cell repertoires in COVID-19. Method: immunoSEQ multiplex PCR; TCRdb's copy keeps in-frame clones and lacks some. This sample carries some 290,000 clones, around 78% of them seen once, and the ten largest clones take around 4.5%. Sequenced sample: peripheral blood. The receptors here all came from a man aged 55 to 70 who had recovered from COVID-19.

The chain uses TRBV6-5 and TRBJ2-1, with D uncertain. V dropped 8 bases and J dropped 10 bases, with 18 bases sitting between them. The CDR3 is made up of 13 amino acids. Germline CDR1 and CDR2: MNHEY and SVGAGI. The CDR3 loop reads CASSGDGLAEQFF. DNA for the CDR3: TGTGCCAGCTCCGGCGATGGGCTTGCCGAGCAGTTCTTC.

The rearrangement joins TRBV5-4 to TRBJ1-2; D uncertain. The CDR3 has 14 amino acids. Germline CDR1 and CDR2: SGHNT and YYREEE (reference sequence). The ends were cut back, 4 bases at V and 0 bases at J, with 10 bases in the middle. This chain's CDR3 is CASSTIQANYGYTF. In nucleotides, the CDR3 is TGTGCCAGCAGCACCATACAAGCTAACTATGGCTACACCTTC.

The rearrangement uses TRBV18 and TRBJ1-2, with 8 bases matching TRBD1. V lost 2 bases to trimming and J lost 9 bases; unmatched junction nucleotides: 8. This CDR3 region has 14 residues. Germline V gene sequence: CDR1 KGHSH, CDR2 LQKENI. This CDR3 is CASSPTTGEGSYTF. Written as DNA, the CDR3 is TGTGCCAGCTCACCAACGACAGGGGAGGGCAGCTACACCTTC.

The chain uses TRBV7-9 and TRBJ2-3; 9 bases align to TRBD1. This CDR3 contains 15 residues. The V gene end was trimmed by 5 bases and the J gene end by 4 bases; junction bases not matched to a gene: 7. Germline V CDR1 and CDR2: SEHNR, FQNEAQ (reference sequence). CDR3 amino acids: CASSLVGQGADTQYF. The CDR3 DNA reads as TGTGCCAGCAGCCTTGTGGGACAGGGAGCAGATACGCAGTATTTT.

J is TRBJ2-3 and V is TRBV5-6, with 8 nucleotides matching TRBD1. CDR3 length: 14 amino acids. Germline loops: CDR1 SGHDT, CDR2 YYEEEE. The V gene end was trimmed by 5 bases and the J gene end by 5 bases; junction bases not matched to a gene: 7. The CDR3, as DNA: TGTGCCAGCAGAAAGACAGGGGTGGTAGATACGCAGTATTTT. It encodes CASRKTGVVDTQYF.

This clone was seen just once. The chain links TRBV5-1 to TRBJ1-3; D call uncertain. Trimming shortened V by 4 bases and J by 0 bases, and 14 bases separated the two germline ends. CDR3 length: 16 residues. Germline loops: CDR1 SGHRS, CDR2 YFSETQ. The CDR3 DNA reads TGCGCCAGCAGCCTATCGGGATCCAACTCTGGAAACACCATATATTTT. Translated, it gives CASSLSGSNSGNTIYF.

This clone was detected once. Other DNA sequences in this sample translate to the same CDR3. The V gene is TRBV5-4, the J gene TRBJ2-1; 9 bases fit TRBD2. Germline CDR1 is SGHNT and CDR2 is YYREEE (reference sequence). The length of the CDR3 is 14 residues. V shed 1 base and J 5 bases; nucleotides not matched to a gene: 1. In nucleotides, the CDR3 is TGTGCCAGCAGCTTGACTAGCGGGCACAATGAGCAGTTCTTC. It yields the protein CASSLTSGHNEQFF.

V usage is TRBV6-5 and J usage is TRBJ1-2; D is uncertain. The CDR3 is 15 residues long. Germline CDR1 reads MNHEY; CDR2 reads SVGAGI. V lost 2 bases to trimming and J lost 5 bases, with 15 bases between them. CDR3 in DNA: TGTGCCAGCAGTTACGGGCCGGATGGGAGATATGGCTACACCTTC. It codes for CASSYGPDGRYGYTF.

The chain combines TRBV6-1 with TRBJ1-2; the D is unclear. Trimming pared 3 bases from V and 4 bases from J, leaving 9 bases between. Germline CDR1 is MNHNS and CDR2 is SASEGT. The CDR3 runs 13 residues. The CDR3 region has the DNA TGTGCCAGCAGTGAGCGGCAGATCTATGGCTACACCTTC. Translation: CASSERQIYGYTF.

The chain carries TRBV9 and TRBJ2-5; 7 nucleotides line up with TRBD1. This CDR3 spans 15 amino acids. Germline V gene sequence: CDR1 SGDLS, CDR2 YYNGEE. V gave up 4 bases and J gave up 5 bases; unmatched junction bases: 11. The CDR3 reads CASSPGTVLRETQYF. The CDR3 nucleotides read TGTGCCAGCAGCCCGGGGACAGTCCTGAGGGAGACCCAGTACTTC.

The J gene is TRBJ1-1, the V gene TRBV19, with 10 bases fitting TRBD1. Germline CDR1 and CDR2: LNHDA and SQIVND (reference sequence). The J segment lost 0 bases and the V segment lost 6 bases, leaving 7 bases of the junction unmatched. The CDR3 consists of 16 residues. The CDR3 sequence: CASSMGQGTMNTEAFF. Written as DNA, the CDR3 is TGTGCCAGTAGCATGGGACAGGGGACTATGAACACTGAAGCTTTCTTT.

This clone was detected once. The chain joins TRBV7-9 to TRBJ1-6; TRBD1 aligns across 7 bases. CDR3 length: 15 residues. CDR1 is SEHNR and CDR2 is FQNEAQ in the germline V gene (reference sequence). The V and J ends lost 4 bases and 10 bases, in that order; junction bases with no gene match: 10. CDR3 DNA: TGTGCCAGCAGCTCCACGGACAGGCTGGGGTCACCCCTCCACTTT. It specifies CASSSTDRLGSPLHF.

V usage is TRBV7-3 and J usage is TRBJ2-7, with 8 positions matching TRBD2. Unmatched junction bases numbered 4, after V lost 0 bases and J lost 6 bases. Per the germline V gene, CDR1 is SGHTA and CDR2 is FQGTGA. The CDR3 runs to 14 residues. The CDR3 coding sequence is TGTGCCAGCAGCTTAACCCCCGGGGGGGCCGAGCAGTACTTC. Its protein product is CASSLTPGGAEQYF.

The chain combines TRBV11-2 with TRBJ2-7, with D maybe TRBD1 (7 bases). CDR1 is SGHAT, CDR2 FQNNGV, per germline. This CDR3 has 16 amino acids. V lost 1 base, J lost 3 bases, and 16 bases lay in between. For the CDR3, the DNA is TGTGCCAGCAGCTTAGCTGGAGGGGGCGGTCACTACGAGCAGTACTTC. This encodes CASSLAGGGGHYEQYF. Supplemented by reference TRBV11-2 and TRBJ2-7, the full variable domain reads EAGVAQSPRYKIIEKRQSVAFWCNPISGHATLYWYQQILGQGPKLLIQFQNNGVVDDSQLPKDRFSAERLKGVDSTLKIQPAKLEDSAVYLCASSLAGGGGHYEQYFGPGTRLTVT.

The genes are TRBV15 and TRBJ2-3; a possible D gene is TRBD2 (6 bases). Germline V gives CDR1 LNHNV, CDR2 YYDKDF (reference sequence). This CDR3 contains 15 residues. V shed 0 bases and J shed 8 bases, with 15 bases lying between them. CDR3 nucleotides: TGTGCCACCAGCAGAGATGGGGCGGGGCCTGGTACGCAGTATTTT. Translation: CATSRDGAGPGTQYF.

This chain joins TRBV2 and TRBJ2-5; a weak D match, TRBD2 (5 bases). Trimming stripped 4 bases from V and 5 bases from J, with 11 bases between. Germline lookup yields CDR1 SNHLY and CDR2 FYNNEI. This CDR3 is 13 amino acids long. CDR3 coding DNA: TGTGCCAGCAGTGTACGGGGTCGGGAGACCCAGTACTTC. Translating gives CASSVRGRETQYF.

The J gene is TRBJ2-1, the V gene TRBV7-2, with TRBD2 identical over 10 bases. Germline CDR1 is SGHTA and CDR2 is FQGNSA. The CDR3 runs 15 residues. Losses at the gene ends were 4 bases for V and 10 bases for J; bases not matched to a gene: 10. CDR3 sequence (DNA): TGTGCCAGCAGCTGGAGCGGGGGGGCTTTGGGGGAGCAGTTCTTC. Its protein product is CASSWSGGALGEQFF.

V is TRBV15 and J is TRBJ2-1, with a possible D match to TRBD2 (6 bases). The CDR3 runs 16 residues. CDR1 LNHNV and CDR2 YYDKDF come from the germline V gene (reference sequence). Trimming cost V 3 bases and J 7 bases, with 19 bases left between them. CDR3: CATSSPRTGVGNEQFF. The CDR3 DNA is TGTGCCACCAGCAGTCCCAGGACGGGAGTCGGTAATGAGCAGTTCTTC.

Only one count was recorded for this clone. J is TRBJ2-1 and V is TRBV3-1 (or the pseudogene TRBV3-2), with a weak D call TRBD1 (5 bases). The CDR3 covers 13 residues. Germline loops: CDR1 LGHDT, CDR2 YNNKEL (reference sequence). The germline V and J ends were trimmed by 4 bases and 6 bases, with 10 bases remaining between them. CDR3 nucleotide sequence: TGTGCCAGCAGCCTCAGGGTGAGCAATGAGCAGTTCTTC. It translates to CASSLRVSNEQFF.

This clone was recorded a few times. The rearrangement uses TRBV3-1 (or the pseudogene TRBV3-2) and TRBJ2-2, with D possibly matching TRBD2 (6 bases). The CDR3 runs 16 residues. CDR1 is LGHDT and CDR2 is YNNKEL in the germline V gene (reference sequence). Trimming took 3 bases from V and 4 from J, leaving 15 bases between them. CDR3 nucleotide sequence: TGTGCCAGCAGCCACCGCGGGGCCCGGGTCACCGGGGAGCTGTTTTTT. Amino acids: CASSHRGARVTGELFF.

The chain employs TRBV28 and TRBJ1-2; D is unclear. The CDR3 totals 13 residues. CDR1 is MDHEN, CDR2 SYDVKM, per germline. V lost 7 bases, J lost 8 bases, and 17 bases lay in between. CDR3 nucleotide sequence: TGTGCCAGCAAAGTCCCGGGAAACTGGGGCTACACCTTC. The encoded protein is CASKVPGNWGYTF.

The gene calls are TRBV5-4 and TRBJ1-2; 7 bases match TRBD1. This CDR3 comprises 15 residues. The V gene end was trimmed by 0 bases and the J gene end by 0 bases; junction bases not matched to a gene: 2. In germline, CDR1 is SGHNT, CDR2 YYREEE (reference sequence). CDR3 sequence: CASSLGQGPNYGYTF. The CDR3 DNA follows: TGTGCCAGCAGCTTGGGACAGGGTCCTAACTATGGCTACACCTTC.

V gene TRBV11-2 combines with J gene TRBJ1-3; D is undetermined. The V and J ends lost 2 bases and 8 bases respectively, with 10 bases between them. This CDR3 contains 13 residues. Germline V gene data show CDR1 as SGHAT and CDR2 as FQNNGV. The CDR3 here is CASSLSPRDTIYF. The DNA of the CDR3 is TGTGCCAGCAGCTTATCCCCTCGCGACACCATATATTTT.